The source of this T cell receptor (beta chain) is a study of blood T cell repertoires in COVID-19. About the research overall: Italy, Spain and the United States were the sources of the convalescent and acute COVID-19 samples. In each case, the material was cDNA or gDNA derived from T cells, B-cell-depleted T cells, or PBMCs.

CDR1 is SSHAT and CDR2 is FNYEAQ in the germline V gene (reference sequence). This CDR3 has 15 amino acids. On this clone: Germline and junction disagree at one end, which may indicate a read error.

As originally analysed: By means of reference gene primer amplification, nucleated cell counts were estimated. Profiling relied on immunoSEQ multiplex PCR, and the TCRdb table lists in-frame clones only, not all of them. That table furnishes V, J and clone size, whereas the DNA furnished D and trimming. This table has some 250,000 clones, around four fifths appearing once. V usage is TRBV7-7 and J usage is TRBJ1-4; 7 bases are a match to TRBD1. The origin of this receptor is a man aged 40-49 years with active or convalescent COVID-19. Sequencing was performed on peripheral blood. CDR3 nucleotides: TGTGCTAGCAGCCTAAACAGGGGAACTAATGAAAAACTGTTTTTT. This encodes CASSLNRGTNEKLFF.